This T cell receptor (beta chain) comes out of a study of persistence of HIV-infected CD4 T cells. Study results and limitations: CMV- and Gag-responding cells had lower TCRbeta richness than CD3/CD28-responding cells.

A remark on this clone: Antigen unknown.

This CDR3 is 13 amino acids long. Germline V lookup: CDR1 MNHEY, CDR2 SMNVEV (reference sequence). V lost 1 base to trimming and J lost 5 bases, with 7 bases between them. The immunoSEQ assay was version 4, run in survey mode. Data came from immunoSEQ multiplex PCR; TCRdb stores just in-frame clones and leaves some out. The table lists 35,000 to 45,000 clones, more than 75% of them singletons. An overlapping HIV-1 Gag peptide pool stimulated these cells at 0.95 to 1 ug/peptide/mL. CD40L/CD69 double-negative CD45RO-high memory CD4+ T cells were collected. The specimen comprised cultured CD4+ T cells from PBMCs, sampled from a patient who received antiretroviral therapy. The sequence came from an adult with HIV. The donor label of this sample is uncertain. The chain is built from TRBV27 and TRBJ2-3; D gene uncertain. CDR3 residues: CASSLFDRDTQYF. CDR3 DNA sequence: TGTGCCAGCAGTTTATTCGATCGAGATACGCAGTATTTT.